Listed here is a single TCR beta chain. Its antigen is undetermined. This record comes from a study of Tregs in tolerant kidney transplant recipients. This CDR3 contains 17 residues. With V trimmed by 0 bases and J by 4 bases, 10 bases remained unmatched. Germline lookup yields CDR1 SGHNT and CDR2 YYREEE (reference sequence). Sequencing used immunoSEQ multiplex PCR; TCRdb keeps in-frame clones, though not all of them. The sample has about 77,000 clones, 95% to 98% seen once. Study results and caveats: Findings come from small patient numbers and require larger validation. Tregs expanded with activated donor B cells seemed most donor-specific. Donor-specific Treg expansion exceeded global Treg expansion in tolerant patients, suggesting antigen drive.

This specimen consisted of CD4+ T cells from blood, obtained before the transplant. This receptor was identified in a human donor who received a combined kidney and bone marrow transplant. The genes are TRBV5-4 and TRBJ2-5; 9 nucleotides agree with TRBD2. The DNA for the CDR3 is TGTGCCAGCAGCTTGGCCGGTAGCGGGGGCTCCCGAGAGACCCAGTACTTC. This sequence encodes CASSLAGSGGSRETQYF.